This T cell receptor beta chain is from a study of cytomegalovirus exposure and HLA in healthy donors. Study-level information: The same platform as the approximately 640 first-cohort repertoires was used for the 95 to 150 validation repertoires, a later analysis reported. Findings of the study overall: Subsequent analysis found a tendency for first-cohort TCR clusters to co-occur within the 110 or so validation repertoires. In vitro experiments confirmed that three CMV-associated chains were specific for CMV antigens. Generally TCR sequences proved uncommon, though certain public TCRs appeared in numerous donors.

J lost 7 bases, V lost 4 bases, and 5 bases had no gene match. This CDR3 has 15 residues. Germline assignment: CDR1 SGHTA and CDR2 FQGNSA. Only in-frame clones appear in the TCRdb table, and some are missing; sequencing was by immunoSEQ multiplex PCR. The data hold about 240,000 clones, with 75% to 90% observed a single time. Worth noting for this clone: Its cognate antigen is unknown.

The sample comprised PBMCs. The chain recombines TRBV7-2 with TRBJ1-5; 12 bases are a match to TRBD1. This clonotype was obtained from a woman in her twenties or thirties in good health and CMV-seropositive. CDR3 protein: CASSWDRGPGQPQHF. CDR3 nucleotide sequence: TGTGCCAGCAGCTGGGACAGGGGGCCAGGGCAGCCCCAGCATTTT.